The entry below describes one T cell receptor beta chain. The sample is drawn from a study of cytomegalovirus exposure and HLA in healthy donors. The V and J ends lost 3 bases and 5 bases, in that order; junction bases with no gene match: 12. The CDR3 contains 16 residues. Germline CDR1 reads SGHRS; CDR2 reads YFSETQ. PCR used 60 Vbeta primers and 13 Jbeta primers. Study processing details: Per a later analysis, the number of unique TCR beta chains was around 79 million, of which some 9.9 million were shared. Clones were sequenced by immunoSEQ multiplex PCR, and TCRdb holds only the in-frame ones, with some missing. V, J and clone size reflect that table, while D and trimming were determined from the DNA. The sample yields fewer than 200,000 clones, approximately 80% seen once.

The chain uses TRBV5-1 and TRBJ1-1, with 8 bases lining up with TRBD1. The sequence was obtained from a man aged 18 to 35 in good health and CMV-seropositive. Sequenced: PBMCs. The CDR3 loop is CASSSETQGARTEAFF. The DNA of the CDR3 is TGCGCCAGCAGCTCGGAGACCCAGGGGGCGCGGACTGAAGCTTTCTTT. The variable domain in full, completed from reference TRBV5-1 and TRBJ1-1, reads KAGVTQTPRYLIKTRGQQVTLSCSPISGHRSVSWYQQTPGQGLQFLFEYFSETQRNKGNFPGRFSGRQFSNSRSEMNVSTLELGDSALYLCASSSETQGARTEAFFGQGTRLTVV.